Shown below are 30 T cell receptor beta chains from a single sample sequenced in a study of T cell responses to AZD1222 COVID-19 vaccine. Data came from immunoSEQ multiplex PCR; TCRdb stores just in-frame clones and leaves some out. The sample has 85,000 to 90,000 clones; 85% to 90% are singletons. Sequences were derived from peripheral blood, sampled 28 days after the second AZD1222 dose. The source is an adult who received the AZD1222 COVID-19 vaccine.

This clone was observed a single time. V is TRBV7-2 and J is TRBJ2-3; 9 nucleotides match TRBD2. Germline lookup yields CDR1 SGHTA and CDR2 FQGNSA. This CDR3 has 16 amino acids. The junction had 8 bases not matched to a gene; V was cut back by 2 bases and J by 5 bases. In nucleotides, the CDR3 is TGTGCCAGCAGCTTATCCCTAGCGGGGTGGGAAGATACGCAGTATTTT. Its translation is CASSLSLAGWEDTQYF.

The CDR3 spells CASSFLAGGPGELFF. As DNA, the CDR3 is TGCGCCAGCAGCTTTCTAGCGGGGGGACCCGGGGAGCTGTTTTTT. The chain joins TRBV5-1 to TRBJ2-2; 11 bases are a match to TRBD2. Trimming at V came to 2 bases and at J to 6 bases, leaving 3 bases not matched to a gene. CDR1 and CDR2 (germline): SGHRS, YFSETQ. This CDR3 has 15 amino acids. Full variable domain (rest looked up from reference TRBV5-1 and TRBJ2-2): KAGVTQTPRYLIKTRGQQVTLSCSPISGHRSVSWYQQTPGQGLQFLFEYFSETQRNKGNFPGRFSGRQFSNSRSEMNVSTLELGDSALYLCASSFLAGGPGELFFGEGSRLTVL.

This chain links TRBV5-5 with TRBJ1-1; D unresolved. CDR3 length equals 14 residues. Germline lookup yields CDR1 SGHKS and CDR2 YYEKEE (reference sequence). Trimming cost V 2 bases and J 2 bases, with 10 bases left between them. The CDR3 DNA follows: TGTGCCAGCAGCTTATCGGTCGTCAACACTGAAGCTTTCTTT. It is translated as CASSLSVVNTEAFF.

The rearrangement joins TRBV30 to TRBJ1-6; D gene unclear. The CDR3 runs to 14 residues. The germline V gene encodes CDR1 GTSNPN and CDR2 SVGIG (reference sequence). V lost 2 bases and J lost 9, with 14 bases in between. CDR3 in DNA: TGTGCCTGGAGTAGCGAACTTGCAGGTTCACCCCTCCACTTT. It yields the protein CAWSSELAGSPLHF.

For the CDR3, the DNA is TGTGCCAGCAGCTCGGCTAGCGGGGGGTACAATGAGCAGTTCTTC. The encoded protein is CASSSASGGYNEQFF. The chain uses TRBV7-9 and TRBJ2-1; TRBD2 agrees at 11 bases. The V segment lost 4 bases and the J segment 4 bases; nucleotides outside the gene matches: 3. CDR3 size: 15 residues. The V gene's germline CDR1 is SEHNR and CDR2 FQNEAQ (reference sequence).

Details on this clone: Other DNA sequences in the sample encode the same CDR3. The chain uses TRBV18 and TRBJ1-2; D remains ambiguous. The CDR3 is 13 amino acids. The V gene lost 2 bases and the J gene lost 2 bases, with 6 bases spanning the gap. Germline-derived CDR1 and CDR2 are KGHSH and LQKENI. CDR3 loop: CASSPLENYGYTF. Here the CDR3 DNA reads TGTGCCAGCTCACCATTGGAGAACTATGGCTACACCTTC.

The CDR3 loop is CASSLGLAGDEQYF. The CDR3 DNA follows: TGTGCCAGCAGCTTAGGGCTAGCGGGGGACGAGCAGTACTTC. The chain combines TRBV7-9 with TRBJ2-7, with TRBD2 matching 10 bases. The germline CDR1 and CDR2 sequences are SEHNR and FQNEAQ (reference sequence). This CDR3 is built from 14 residues. Germline trimming cut 1 base from V and 5 bases from J; bases unmatched to any gene: 2.

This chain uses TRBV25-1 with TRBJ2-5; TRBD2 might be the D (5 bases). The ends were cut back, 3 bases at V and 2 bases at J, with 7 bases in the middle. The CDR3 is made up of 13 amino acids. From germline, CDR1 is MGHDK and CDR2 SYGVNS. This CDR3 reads CASSDSGQETQYF. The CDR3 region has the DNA TGTGCCAGCAGTGATTCGGGGCAAGAGACCCAGTACTTC.

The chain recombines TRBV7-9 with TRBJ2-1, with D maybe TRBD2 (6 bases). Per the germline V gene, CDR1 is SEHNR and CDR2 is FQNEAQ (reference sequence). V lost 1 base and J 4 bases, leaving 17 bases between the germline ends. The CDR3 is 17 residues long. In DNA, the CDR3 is TGTGCCAGCAGCTTAGGTTCCACCGGGACTGTATACAATGAGCAGTTCTTC. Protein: CASSLGSTGTVYNEQFF.

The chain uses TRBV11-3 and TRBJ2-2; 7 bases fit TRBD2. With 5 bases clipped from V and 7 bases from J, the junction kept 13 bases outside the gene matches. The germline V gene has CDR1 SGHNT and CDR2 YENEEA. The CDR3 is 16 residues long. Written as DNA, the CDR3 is TGTGCCAGCAGCATTCGGGGCGGGGGTTCCGACGGGGAGCTGTTTTTT. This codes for CASSIRGGGSDGELFF.

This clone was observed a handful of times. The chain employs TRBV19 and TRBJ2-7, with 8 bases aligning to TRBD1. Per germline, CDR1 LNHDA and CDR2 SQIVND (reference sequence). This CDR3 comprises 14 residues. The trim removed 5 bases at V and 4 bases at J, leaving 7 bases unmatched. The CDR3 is CASSAGTGEYEQYF. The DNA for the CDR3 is TGTGCCAGTAGTGCCGGGACAGGAGAATACGAGCAGTACTTC.

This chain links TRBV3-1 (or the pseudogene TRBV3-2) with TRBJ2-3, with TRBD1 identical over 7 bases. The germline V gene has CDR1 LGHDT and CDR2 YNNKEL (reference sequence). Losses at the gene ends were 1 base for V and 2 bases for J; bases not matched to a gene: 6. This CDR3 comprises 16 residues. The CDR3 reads CASSQVGTANTDTQYF. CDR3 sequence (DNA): TGTGCCAGCAGCCAAGTGGGGACAGCTAACACAGATACGCAGTATTTT.

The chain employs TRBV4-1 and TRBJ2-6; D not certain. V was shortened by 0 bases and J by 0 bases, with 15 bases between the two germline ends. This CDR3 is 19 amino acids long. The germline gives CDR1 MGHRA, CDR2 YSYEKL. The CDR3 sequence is CASSQEGISWDSGANVLTF. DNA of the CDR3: TGCGCCAGCAGCCAAGAAGGGATCAGTTGGGACTCTGGGGCCAACGTCCTGACTTTC.

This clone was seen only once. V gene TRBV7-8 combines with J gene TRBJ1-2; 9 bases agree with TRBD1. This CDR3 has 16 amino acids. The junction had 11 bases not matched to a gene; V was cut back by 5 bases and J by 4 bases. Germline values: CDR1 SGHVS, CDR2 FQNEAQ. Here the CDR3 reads CASSPRDRAVGYGYTF. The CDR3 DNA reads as TGTGCCAGCAGCCCCCGGGACAGGGCTGTCGGCTATGGCTACACCTTC.

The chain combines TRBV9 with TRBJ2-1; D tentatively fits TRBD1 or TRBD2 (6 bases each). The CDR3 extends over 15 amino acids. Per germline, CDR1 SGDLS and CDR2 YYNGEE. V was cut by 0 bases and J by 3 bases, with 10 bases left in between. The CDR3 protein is CASSVEGGGYNEQFF. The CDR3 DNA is TGTGCCAGCAGCGTAGAGGGGGGTGGCTACAATGAGCAGTTCTTC.

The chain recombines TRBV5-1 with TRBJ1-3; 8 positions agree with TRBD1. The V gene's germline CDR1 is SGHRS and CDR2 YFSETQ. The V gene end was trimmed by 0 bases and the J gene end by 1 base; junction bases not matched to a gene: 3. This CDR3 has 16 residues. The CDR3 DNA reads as TGCGCCAGCAGCTTGGGGACAGGGAGTTCTGGAAACACCATATATTTT. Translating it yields CASSLGTGSSGNTIYF.

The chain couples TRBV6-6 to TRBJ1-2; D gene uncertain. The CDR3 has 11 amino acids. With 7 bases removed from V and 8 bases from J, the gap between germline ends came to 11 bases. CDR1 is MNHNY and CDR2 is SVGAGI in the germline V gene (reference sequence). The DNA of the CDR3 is TGTGCCAGCAACCAAGGGTACGGCTACACCTTC. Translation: CASNQGYGYTF.

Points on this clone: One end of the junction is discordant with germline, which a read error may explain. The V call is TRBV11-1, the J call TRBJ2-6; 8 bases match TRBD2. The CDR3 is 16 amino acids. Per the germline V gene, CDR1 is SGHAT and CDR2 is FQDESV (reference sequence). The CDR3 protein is CASRLAGSSGANVLTF. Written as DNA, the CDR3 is TGTGCCAGCAGATTAGCGGGGTCCTCTGGGGCCAACGTCCTGACTTTC. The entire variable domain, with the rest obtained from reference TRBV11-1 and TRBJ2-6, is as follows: EAEVAQSPRYKITEKSQAVAFWCDPISGHATLYWYRQILGQGPELLVQFQDESVVDDSQLPKDRFSAERLKGVDSTLKIQPAELGDSAMYLCASRLAGSSGANVLTFGAGSRLTVL.

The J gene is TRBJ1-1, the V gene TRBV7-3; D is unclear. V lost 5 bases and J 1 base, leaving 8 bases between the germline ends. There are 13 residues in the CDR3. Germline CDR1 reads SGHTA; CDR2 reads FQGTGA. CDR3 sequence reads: CASSPHGNTEAFF. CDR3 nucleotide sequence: TGTGCCAGCAGCCCCCACGGGAACACTGAAGCTTTCTTT.

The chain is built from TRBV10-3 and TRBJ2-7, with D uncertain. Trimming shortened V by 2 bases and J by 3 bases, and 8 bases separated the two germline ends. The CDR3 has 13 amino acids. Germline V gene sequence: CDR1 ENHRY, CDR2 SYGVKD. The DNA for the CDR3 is TGTGCCATCAGTGAGCCGAGCTTCTACGAGCAGTACTTC. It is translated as CAISEPSFYEQYF.

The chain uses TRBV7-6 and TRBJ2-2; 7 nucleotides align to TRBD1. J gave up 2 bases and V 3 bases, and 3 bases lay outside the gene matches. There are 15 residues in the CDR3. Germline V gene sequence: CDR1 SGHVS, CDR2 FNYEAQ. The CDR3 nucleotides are TGTGCCAGCAGCTTTGGGGACAGTAACACCGGGGAGCTGTTTTTT. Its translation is CASSFGDSNTGELFF.

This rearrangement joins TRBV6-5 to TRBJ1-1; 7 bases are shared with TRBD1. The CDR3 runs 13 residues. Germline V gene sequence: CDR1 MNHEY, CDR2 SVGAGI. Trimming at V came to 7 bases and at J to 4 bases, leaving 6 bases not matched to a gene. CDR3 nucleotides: TGTGCCAGCACGGGGACAGAAGGCACTGAAGCTTTCTTT. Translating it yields CASTGTEGTEAFF.

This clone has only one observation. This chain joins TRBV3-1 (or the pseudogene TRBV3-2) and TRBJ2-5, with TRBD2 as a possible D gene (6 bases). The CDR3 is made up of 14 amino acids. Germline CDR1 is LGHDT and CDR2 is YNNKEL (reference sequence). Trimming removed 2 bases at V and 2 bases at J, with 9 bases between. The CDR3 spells CASSQTGGQETQYF. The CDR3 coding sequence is TGTGCCAGCAGCCAAACTGGGGGGCAAGAGACCCAGTACTTC.

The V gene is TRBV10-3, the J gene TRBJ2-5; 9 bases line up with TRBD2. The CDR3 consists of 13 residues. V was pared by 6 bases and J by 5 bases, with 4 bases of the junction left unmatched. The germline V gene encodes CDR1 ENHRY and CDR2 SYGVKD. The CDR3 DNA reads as TGTGCCATCAGGCGGGGGGGCGATGAGACCCAGTACTTC. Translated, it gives CAIRRGGDETQYF.

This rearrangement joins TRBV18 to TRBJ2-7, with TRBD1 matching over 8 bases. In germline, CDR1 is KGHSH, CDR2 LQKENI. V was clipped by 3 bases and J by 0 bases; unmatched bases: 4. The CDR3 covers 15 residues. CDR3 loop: CASSPGQASSYEQYF. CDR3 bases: TGTGCCAGCTCACCGGGACAGGCCTCCTCCTACGAGCAGTACTTC.

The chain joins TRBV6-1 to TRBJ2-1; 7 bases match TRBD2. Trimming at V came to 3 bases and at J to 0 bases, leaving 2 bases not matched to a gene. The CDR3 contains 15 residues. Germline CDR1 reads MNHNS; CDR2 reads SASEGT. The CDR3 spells CASSEGGGSYNEQFF. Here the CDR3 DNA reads TGTGCCAGCAGTGAGGGCGGGGGCTCCTACAATGAGCAGTTCTTC.

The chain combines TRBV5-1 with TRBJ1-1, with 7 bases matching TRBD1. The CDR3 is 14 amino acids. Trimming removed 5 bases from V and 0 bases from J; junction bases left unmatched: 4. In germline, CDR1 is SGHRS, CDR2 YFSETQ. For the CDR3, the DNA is TGCGCCAGCAGTCTAACAGGGGTGAACACTGAAGCTTTCTTT. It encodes CASSLTGVNTEAFF.

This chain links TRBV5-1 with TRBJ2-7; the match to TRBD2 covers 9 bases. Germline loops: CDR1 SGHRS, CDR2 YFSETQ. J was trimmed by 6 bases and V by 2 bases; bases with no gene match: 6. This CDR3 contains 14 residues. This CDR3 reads CASSFPERGVEQYF. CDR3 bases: TGCGCCAGCAGCTTCCCCGAGCGGGGGGTCGAGCAGTACTTC. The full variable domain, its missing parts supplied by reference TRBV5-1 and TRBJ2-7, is KAGVTQTPRYLIKTRGQQVTLSCSPISGHRSVSWYQQTPGQGLQFLFEYFSETQRNKGNFPGRFSGRQFSNSRSEMNVSTLELGDSALYLCASSFPERGVEQYFGPGTRLTVT.

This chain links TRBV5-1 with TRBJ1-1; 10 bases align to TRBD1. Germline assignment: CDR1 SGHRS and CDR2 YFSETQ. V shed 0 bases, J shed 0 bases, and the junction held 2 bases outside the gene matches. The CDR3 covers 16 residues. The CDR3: CASSLEGQGMNTEAFF. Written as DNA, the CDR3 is TGCGCCAGCAGCTTGGAGGGACAGGGGATGAACACTGAAGCTTTCTTT.

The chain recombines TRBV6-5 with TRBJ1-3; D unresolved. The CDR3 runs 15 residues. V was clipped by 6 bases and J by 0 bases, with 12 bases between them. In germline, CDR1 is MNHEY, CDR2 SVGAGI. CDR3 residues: CASSLVGNSGNTIYF. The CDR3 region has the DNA TGTGCCAGCAGCCTGGTGGGCAACTCTGGAAACACCATATATTTT.